A single sample is the source of the 27 T cell receptor beta chains below, sequenced in a study of shared T cell receptors in the human thymus. The method was immunoSEQ multiplex PCR; TCRdb's version includes in-frame clones alone and lacks a portion of them. The sample holds hundreds of thousands of clones, around 95% seen once. Sequencing used thymocytes. The origin of the receptors is a human donor.

The chain recombines TRBV4-3 with TRBJ2-1; 8 positions match TRBD2. V was pared by 4 bases and J by 1 base, with 3 bases of the junction left unmatched. CDR1 is LGHNA and CDR2 is YSLEER in the germline V gene. The CDR3 runs to 15 residues. CDR3 in DNA: TGCGCCAGCAGCCCCGTAGCGGGATCCTACAATGAGCAGTTCTTC. Residues: CASSPVAGSYNEQFF.

V usage is TRBV4-3 and J usage is TRBJ1-1, with 9 bases fitting TRBD1. The germline V gene has CDR1 LGHNA and CDR2 YSLEER. The CDR3 loop spans 13 amino acids. After removal of 2 bases from V and 9 bases from J, the junction contained 4 bases not matched to a gene. CDR3 coding DNA: TGCGCCAGCAGCCAACCTGGACAGGGGAAAGCTTTCTTT. It codes for CASSQPGQGKAFF.

The chain couples TRBV28 to TRBJ2-7, with TRBD2 matching 14 bases. Per germline, CDR1 MDHEN and CDR2 SYDVKM. CDR3 length equals 17 residues. Trimming cost V 3 bases and J 2 bases; bases outside gene matches: 6. The CDR3, as DNA: TGTGCCAGCAGTTTGCCTCGACTAGCGGGAGGGCCCTACGAGCAGTACTTC. Translated, it gives CASSLPRLAGGPYEQYF. Together with reference TRBV28 and TRBJ2-7, the CDR3 gives the full variable domain: DVKVTQSSRYLVKRTGEKVFLECVQDMDHENMFWYRQDPGLGLRLIYFSYDVKMKEKGDIPEGYSVSREKKERFSLILESASTNQTSMYLCASSLPRLAGGPYEQYFGPGTRLTVT.

The chain is built from TRBV10-2 and TRBJ2-7, with TRBD2 identical over 12 bases. V shed 8 bases and J 3 bases; nucleotides not matched to a gene: 11. The germline V gene encodes CDR1 WSHSY and CDR2 SAAADI. The CDR3 consists of 16 residues. The CDR3 reads CASHGKTSGGYYEQYF. Written as DNA, the CDR3 is TGCGCCAGCCATGGGAAGACTAGCGGGGGATACTACGAGCAGTACTTC.

This clone was counted once. The chain combines TRBV5-4 with TRBJ2-3; 10 positions match TRBD2. Germline V gives CDR1 SGHNT, CDR2 YYREEE (reference sequence). CDR3 size: 16 residues. V was pared by 1 base and J by 4 bases, with 6 bases of the junction left unmatched. CDR3 in DNA: TGTGCCAGCAGCTTGAAAAGCGGGAGGGCCGCAGATACGCAGTATTTT. Protein: CASSLKSGRAADTQYF.

This chain connects TRBV10-3 to TRBJ1-5; D is ambiguous. Germline lookup yields CDR1 ENHRY and CDR2 SYGVKD. Trimming pared 0 bases from V and 4 bases from J, leaving 4 bases between. The CDR3 totals 13 residues. CDR3 in amino acids: CAISESGNQPQHF. The CDR3 DNA sequence: TGTGCCATCAGTGAGTCCGGGAATCAGCCCCAGCATTTT.

The chain combines TRBV19 with TRBJ2-3, with D possibly being TRBD1 (6 bases). V lost 5 bases, J lost 4 bases, and 13 bases lay in between. The CDR3 runs to 14 residues. Germline CDR1 LNHDA, CDR2 SQIVND (reference sequence). CDR3: CASSPWTVADTQYF. The CDR3 DNA reads TGTGCCAGTAGTCCCTGGACAGTAGCAGATACGCAGTATTTT.

The V call is TRBV13, the J call TRBJ1-1, with TRBD1 matching 9 bases. Trimming cost V 5 bases and J 4 bases; bases outside gene matches: 8. The germline V gene has CDR1 PRHDT and CDR2 FYEKMQ (reference sequence). CDR3 length equals 15 residues. The CDR3 DNA sequence: TGTGCCAGCAGCCTGACAGGGGGTCTGACCACTGAAGCTTTCTTT. It codes for CASSLTGGLTTEAFF.

The rearrangement links TRBV6-5 to TRBJ2-1; 9 positions match TRBD2. There are 15 residues in the CDR3. Germline CDR1 MNHEY, CDR2 SVGAGI. V shed 2 bases, J shed 2 bases, and the junction held 1 base outside the gene matches. CDR3 DNA sequence: TGTGCCAGCAGTTACCTAGCGGGACCCTACAATGAGCAGTTCTTC. It encodes CASSYLAGPYNEQFF.

V and J are TRBV18 and TRBJ1-5; maybe TRBD1 (6 bases). Germline lookup yields CDR1 KGHSH and CDR2 LQKENI. Trimming stripped 3 bases from V and 6 bases from J, with 18 bases between. CDR3 size: 16 residues. As DNA, the CDR3 is TGTGCCAGCTCACCCCCCCAGGGGTTTGTCGCTCAGCCCCAGCATTTT. Amino acids: CASSPPQGFVAQPQHF.

V usage is TRBV18 and J usage is TRBJ2-3, with D possibly matching TRBD1 (6 bases). The CDR3 is 16 residues long. Germline V gene lookup returns CDR1 KGHSH and CDR2 LQKENI. The germline V and J ends were trimmed by 1 base and 5 bases, with 16 bases remaining between them. The CDR3 spells CASSPLWAGVGDTQYF. The CDR3 nucleotides read TGTGCCAGCTCACCACTATGGGCAGGGGTTGGAGATACGCAGTATTTT.

Comments on this clone: An end of the junction does not agree with germline; a read error may underlie this. The chain has TRBV27 and TRBJ2-1; the D gene could be TRBD1 or TRBD2 (6 bases each). Germline loops: CDR1 MNHEY, CDR2 SMNVEV (reference sequence). This CDR3 is built from 14 residues. This chain's CDR3 is CASRGGGGYNEQFF. DNA for the CDR3: TGTGCCAGCAGGGGCGGAGGGGGGTACAATGAACAGTTCTTC.

The rearrangement links TRBV19 to TRBJ1-1; D is unresolved. The CDR3 covers 11 residues. Germline assignment: CDR1 LNHDA and CDR2 SQIVND (reference sequence). V shed 7 bases and J shed 11 bases, with 14 bases lying between them. The CDR3 DNA reads as TGTGCCAGTAACATACGACATCGGGCTTTCTTT. Translated: CASNIRHRAFF.

The rearrangement joins TRBV7-8 to TRBJ2-3, with D perhaps assigned TRBD1 or TRBD2 (5 bases each). Between the trimmed V and J ends, which lost 10 bases and 10 bases, there was a span of 24 bases. The CDR3 covers 14 residues. CDR1 and CDR2 from the germline V gene are SGHVS and FQNEAQ. DNA of the CDR3: TGTGCCACAACACCCGGGGCCGCCGGAGAGGCGCAGTATTTT. Encoded protein: CATTPGAAGEAQYF.

The chain links TRBV18 to TRBJ2-7; 9 nucleotides line up with TRBD1. The CDR3 extends over 14 amino acids. Germline V lookup: CDR1 KGHSH, CDR2 LQKENI. The junction had 5 bases not matched to a gene; V was cut back by 5 bases and J by 3 bases. In DNA, the CDR3 is TGTGCCAGCTCATCGGACAGGGGTCACTACGAGCAGTACTTC. Translating gives CASSSDRGHYEQYF. The full variable domain, rest sourced from reference TRBV18 and TRBJ2-7, is NAGVMQNPRHLVRRRGQEARLRCSPMKGHSHVYWYRQLPEEGLKFMVYLQKENIIDESGMPKERFSAEFPKEGPSILRIQQVVRGDSAAYFCASSSDRGHYEQYFGPGTRLTVT.

The chain couples TRBV18 to TRBJ2-5; 8 bases fit TRBD1. The CDR3 has 15 residues. Germline lookup yields CDR1 KGHSH and CDR2 LQKENI. V lost 3 bases, J lost 1 base, and 4 bases stayed unmatched. In DNA, the CDR3 is TGTGCCAGCTCACCCCAGGGGACAGGCCAAGAGACCCAGTACTTC. It is translated as CASSPQGTGQETQYF. The full variable domain, rest sourced from reference TRBV18 and TRBJ2-5, is NAGVMQNPRHLVRRRGQEARLRCSPMKGHSHVYWYRQLPEEGLKFMVYLQKENIIDESGMPKERFSAEFPKEGPSILRIQQVVRGDSAAYFCASSPQGTGQETQYFGPGTRLLVL.

This chain connects TRBV15 to TRBJ2-5; D tentatively fits TRBD1 or TRBD2 (6 bases each). Germline assignment: CDR1 LNHNV and CDR2 YYDKDF (reference sequence). The V end was cut by 3 bases, the J end by 1 base, with 12 bases between. This CDR3 has 15 residues. CDR3 amino acids: CATSSPSGAQETQYF. In nucleotides, the CDR3 is TGTGCCACCAGCAGCCCCTCGGGGGCCCAAGAGACCCAGTACTTC.

The rearrangement uses TRBV5-5 and TRBJ2-1, with unresolved D. Trimming took off 0 bases at V and 2 bases at J, with 12 bases between the two ends. The CDR3 is 16 residues long. Germline V gene sequence: CDR1 SGHKS, CDR2 YYEKEE (reference sequence). The DNA of the CDR3 is TGTGCCAGCAGCTTGGGTGCGGCGATGACCTACAATGAGCAGTTCTTC. Its protein product is CASSLGAAMTYNEQFF.

The chain is built from TRBV9 and TRBJ1-2, with 7 bases matching TRBD1. Trimming cost V 6 bases and J 0 bases; bases outside gene matches: 8. Germline V gives CDR1 SGDLS, CDR2 YYNGEE. The CDR3 is made up of 15 amino acids. Written as DNA, the CDR3 is TGTGCCAGCAACCTAAACAGGGGCTCTAACTATGGCTACACCTTC. This sequence encodes CASNLNRGSNYGYTF. The full variable domain, completed using reference TRBV9 and TRBJ1-2, is DSGVTQTPKHLITATGQRVTLRCSPRSGDLSVYWYQQSLDQGLQFLIQYYNGEERAKGNILERFSAQQFPDLHSELNLSSLELGDSALYFCASNLNRGSNYGYTFGSGTRLTVV.

The V gene is TRBV6-1, the J gene TRBJ2-6; tentatively, D is TRBD1 (6 bases). Deletions cut 6 bases from V and 1 base from J, with 7 bases between. There are 14 residues in the CDR3. The V gene's germline CDR1 is MNHNS and CDR2 SASEGT. CDR3 coding DNA: TGTGCCAGCAGAGACAGGTCTGGGGCCAACGTCCTGACTTTC. Protein: CASRDRSGANVLTF.

The V gene is TRBV7-2, the J gene TRBJ2-4; D possibly corresponds to TRBD2 (6 bases). Trimming took off 5 bases at V and 0 bases at J, with 17 bases between the two ends. Germline V gives CDR1 SGHTA, CDR2 FQGNSA. The CDR3 is 17 residues long. In DNA form, the CDR3 reads TGTGCCAGCAGCCAGCAGCCCCAGGGACTAGCCAAAAACATTCAGTACTTC. This codes for CASSQQPQGLAKNIQYF.

The genes are TRBV30 and TRBJ2-3; 8 bases are shared with TRBD2. V shed 7 bases and J 0 bases; nucleotides not matched to a gene: 12. This CDR3 region has 16 residues. Germline CDR1 is GTSNPN and CDR2 is SVGIG (reference sequence). The CDR3 region is CASRASGLLSTDTQYF. CDR3 nucleotides: TGTGCCTCCAGGGCTAGCGGGCTTCTCAGCACAGATACGCAGTATTTT. Using reference TRBV30 and TRBJ2-3 for the parts outside the CDR3, the full variable domain is SQTIHQWPATLVQPVGSPLSLECTVEGTSNPNLYWYRQAAGRGLQLLFYSVGIGQISSEVPQNLSASRPQDRQFILSSKKLLLSDSGFYLCASRASGLLSTDTQYFGPGTRLTVL.

V gene TRBV25-1 combines with J gene TRBJ1-2; D is unclear. Trimming pared 3 bases from V and 1 base from J, leaving 6 bases between. This CDR3 is built from 13 residues. Germline CDR1 and CDR2: MGHDK and SYGVNS. The CDR3 loop reads CASSEHINYGYTF. The DNA for the CDR3 is TGTGCCAGCAGTGAGCATATTAACTATGGCTACACCTTC.

The chain employs TRBV27 and TRBJ2-1; no clear D gene. Germline CDR1 and CDR2: MNHEY and SMNVEV (reference sequence). The CDR3 is made up of 13 amino acids. V gave up 6 bases and J gave up 9 bases, with 15 bases separating them. CDR3: CASSSQGPREQFF. In DNA form, the CDR3 reads TGTGCCAGCAGCTCCCAAGGACCCCGTGAGCAGTTCTTC.

V gene TRBV19 combines with J gene TRBJ2-1, with D tentatively TRBD1 (5 bases). V was trimmed by 7 bases and J by 14 bases, leaving 9 bases between them. This CDR3 contains 9 residues. Germline V gives CDR1 LNHDA, CDR2 SQIVND (reference sequence). The chain's CDR3 is CASKQVEFF. The CDR3 DNA reads as TGTGCCAGTAAACAGGTAGAGTTCTTC.

V and J are TRBV7-3 and TRBJ1-1; D is uncertain. Trimming shortened V by 0 bases and J by 1 base, and 9 bases separated the two germline ends. The CDR3 loop spans 15 amino acids. Germline-derived CDR1 and CDR2 are SGHTA and FQGTGA. The CDR3 DNA follows: TGTGCCAGCAGCTTAACGCGGGGTGCGAACACTGAAGCTTTCTTT. This encodes CASSLTRGANTEAFF. The full variable domain, rest sourced from reference TRBV7-3 and TRBJ1-1, is GAGVSQTPSNKVTEKGKYVELRCDPISGHTALYWYRQSLGQGPEFLIYFQGTGAADDSGLPNDRFFAVRPEGSVSTLKIQRTERGDSAVYLCASSLTRGANTEAFFGQGTRLTVV.

The count of this clone is one. The chain recombines TRBV28 with TRBJ2-7, with no clear D. The germline CDR1 and CDR2 sequences are MDHEN and SYDVKM. This CDR3 region has 12 residues. Trimming stripped 7 bases from V and 3 bases from J, with 10 bases between. CDR3 nucleotides: TGTGCCAGCAAGGAGAGGAACTACGAGCAGTACTTC. This encodes CASKERNYEQYF.